The clone carrying this TCR beta chain was detected only once. Its antigen is unidentified. The CDR3 covers 16 residues. V dropped 9 bases and J dropped 3; count of bases not matched to a gene: 10. CDR1 is LNHDA, CDR2 SQIVND, per germline (reference sequence). Sequenced by immunoSEQ multiplex PCR; TCRdb stores in-frame clones only, minus some. Here the sample spans over 40,000 clones, less than 85% being singletons. These data are taken from a study of T cell responses to AZD1222 COVID-19 vaccine. Study-wide findings and caveats: Repertoires were obtained only post-peak T cell response.

The sequenced sample was peripheral blood, obtained on day 0 of AZD1222 vaccination. This rearrangement joins TRBV19 to TRBJ2-1, with 11 bases lining up with TRBD2. This TCR came from an adult in good health. This CDR3 is CASRPTSGRYYNEQFF. In DNA, the CDR3 is TGTGCCAGCCGACCTACTAGCGGGAGATACTACAATGAGCAGTTCTTC.